The T cell receptor (beta chain) described here comes from a study of T cell responses to AZD1222 COVID-19 vaccine. General study points: Spike regions recognized by vaccine-associated CD4 TCRs spanned the protein, led by 160-218 and 743-854.

The repertoire was sequenced with immunoSEQ multiplex PCR; TCRdb's copy has only in-frame clones and lacks some. There are approximately 100,000 clones in the sample; about 90% occur only once, and 4% to 6% lies in the top ten. V lost 5 bases to trimming and J lost 7 bases; unmatched junction nucleotides: 10. CDR3 size: 16 residues. Germline V gives CDR1 SGHVS, CDR2 FQNEAQ. This clone was found once. Its antigen is not known. Sequencing was performed on peripheral blood, taken on day 0 of AZD1222 vaccination. V and J are TRBV7-8 and TRBJ1-6; 8 positions agree with TRBD1. This receptor was taken from an adult in good health. This CDR3 reads CASSAQRQGQNSPLHF. CDR3 sequence (DNA): TGTGCCAGCAGCGCGCAGCGACAGGGGCAAAATTCACCCCTCCACTTT.